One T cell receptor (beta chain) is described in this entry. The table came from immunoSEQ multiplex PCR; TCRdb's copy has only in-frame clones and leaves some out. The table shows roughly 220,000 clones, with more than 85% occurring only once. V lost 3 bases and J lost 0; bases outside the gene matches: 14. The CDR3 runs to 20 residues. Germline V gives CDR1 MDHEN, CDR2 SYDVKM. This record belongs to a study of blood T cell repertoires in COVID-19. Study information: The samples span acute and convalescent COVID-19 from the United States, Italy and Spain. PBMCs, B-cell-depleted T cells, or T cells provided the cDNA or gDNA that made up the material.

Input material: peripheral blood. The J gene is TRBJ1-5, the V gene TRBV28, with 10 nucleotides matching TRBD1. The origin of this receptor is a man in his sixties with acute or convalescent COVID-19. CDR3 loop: CASSFPSGTGAPYSNQPQHF. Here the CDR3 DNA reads TGTGCCAGCAGTTTCCCTAGCGGGACAGGGGCTCCTTATAGCAATCAGCCCCAGCATTTT.